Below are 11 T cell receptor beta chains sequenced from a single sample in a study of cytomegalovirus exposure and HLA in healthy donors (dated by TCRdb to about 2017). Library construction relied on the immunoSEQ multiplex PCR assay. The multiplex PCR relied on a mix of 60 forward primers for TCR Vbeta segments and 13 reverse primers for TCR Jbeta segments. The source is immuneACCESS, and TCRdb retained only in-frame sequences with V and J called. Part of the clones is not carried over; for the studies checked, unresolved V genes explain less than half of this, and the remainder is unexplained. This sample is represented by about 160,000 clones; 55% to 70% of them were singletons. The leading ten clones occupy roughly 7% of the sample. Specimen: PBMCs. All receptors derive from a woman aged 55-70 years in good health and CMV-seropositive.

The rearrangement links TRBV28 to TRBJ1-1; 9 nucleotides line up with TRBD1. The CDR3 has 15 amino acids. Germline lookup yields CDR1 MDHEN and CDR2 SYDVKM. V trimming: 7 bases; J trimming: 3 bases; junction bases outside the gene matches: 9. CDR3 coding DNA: TGTGCCAGCACCCCCCACAGGGGGCGCGACACTGAAGCTTTCTTT. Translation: CASTPHRGRDTEAFF.

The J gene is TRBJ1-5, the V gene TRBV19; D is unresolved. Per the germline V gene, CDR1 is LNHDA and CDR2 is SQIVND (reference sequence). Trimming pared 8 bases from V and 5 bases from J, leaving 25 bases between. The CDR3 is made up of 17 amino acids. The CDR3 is CASLREHTASAYQPQHF. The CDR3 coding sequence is TGTGCCAGTCTACGGGAACATACCGCCTCCGCCTATCAGCCCCAGCATTTT.

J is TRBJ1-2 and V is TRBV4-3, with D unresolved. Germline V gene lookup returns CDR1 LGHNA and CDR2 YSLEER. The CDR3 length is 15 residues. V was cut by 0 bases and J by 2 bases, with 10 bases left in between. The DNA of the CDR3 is TGCGCCAGCAGCCAAGATCTGGTAGTAAACTATGGCTACACCTTC. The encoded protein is CASSQDLVVNYGYTF.

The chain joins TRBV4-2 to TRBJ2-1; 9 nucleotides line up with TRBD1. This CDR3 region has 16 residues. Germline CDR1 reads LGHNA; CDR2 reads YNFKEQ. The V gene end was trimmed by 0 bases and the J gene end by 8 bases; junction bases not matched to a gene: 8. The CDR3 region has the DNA TGTGCCAGCAGCCAAGATGTGGACAGGGGTTTCGATGAGCAGTTCTTC. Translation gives CASSQDVDRGFDEQFF.

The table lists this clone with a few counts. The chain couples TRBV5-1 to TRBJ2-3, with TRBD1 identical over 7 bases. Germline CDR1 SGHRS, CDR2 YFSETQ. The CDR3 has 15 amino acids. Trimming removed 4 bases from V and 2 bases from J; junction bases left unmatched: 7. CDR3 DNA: TGCGCCAGCAGCCCAACGGGACAGAACACAGATACGCAGTATTTT. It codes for CASSPTGQNTDTQYF.

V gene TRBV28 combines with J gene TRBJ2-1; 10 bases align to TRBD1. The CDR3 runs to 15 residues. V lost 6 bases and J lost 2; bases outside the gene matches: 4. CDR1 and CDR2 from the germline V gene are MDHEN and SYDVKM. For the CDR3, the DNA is TGTGCCAGCAGACAGGACAGGGGGGCCTACAATGAGCAGTTCTTC. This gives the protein CASRQDRGAYNEQFF.

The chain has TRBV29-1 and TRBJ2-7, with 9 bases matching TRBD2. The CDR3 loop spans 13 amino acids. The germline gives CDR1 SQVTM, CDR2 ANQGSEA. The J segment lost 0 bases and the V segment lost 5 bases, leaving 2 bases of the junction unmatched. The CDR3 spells CSVLAGHSYEQYF. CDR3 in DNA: TGCAGCGTTCTAGCGGGGCACTCCTACGAGCAGTACTTC.

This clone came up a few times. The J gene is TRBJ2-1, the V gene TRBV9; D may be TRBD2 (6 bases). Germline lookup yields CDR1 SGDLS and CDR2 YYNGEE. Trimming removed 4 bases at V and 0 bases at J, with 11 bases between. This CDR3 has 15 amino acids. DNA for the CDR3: TGTGCCAGCAGCCCGGGGGTCCCCTCCTACAATGAGCAGTTCTTC. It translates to CASSPGVPSYNEQFF.

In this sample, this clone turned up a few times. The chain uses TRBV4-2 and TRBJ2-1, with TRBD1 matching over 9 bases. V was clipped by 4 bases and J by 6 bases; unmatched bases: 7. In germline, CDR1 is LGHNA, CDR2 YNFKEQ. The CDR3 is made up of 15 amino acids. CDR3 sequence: CASSRGDREPNEQFF. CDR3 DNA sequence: TGTGCCAGCAGCCGGGGGGACAGGGAACCCAATGAGCAGTTCTTC.

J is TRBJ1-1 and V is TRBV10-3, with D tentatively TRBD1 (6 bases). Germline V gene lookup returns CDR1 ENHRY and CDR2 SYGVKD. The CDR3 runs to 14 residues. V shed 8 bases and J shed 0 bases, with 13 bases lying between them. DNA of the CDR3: TGTGCCATCGGTCGGACAGCAATGAACACTGAAGCTTTCTTT. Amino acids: CAIGRTAMNTEAFF.

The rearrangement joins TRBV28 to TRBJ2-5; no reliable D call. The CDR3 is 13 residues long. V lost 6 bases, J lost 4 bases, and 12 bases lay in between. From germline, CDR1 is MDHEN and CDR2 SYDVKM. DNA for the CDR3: TGTGCCAGCAGCCCGGCGGTAACAGAGACCCAGTACTTC. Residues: CASSPAVTETQYF.